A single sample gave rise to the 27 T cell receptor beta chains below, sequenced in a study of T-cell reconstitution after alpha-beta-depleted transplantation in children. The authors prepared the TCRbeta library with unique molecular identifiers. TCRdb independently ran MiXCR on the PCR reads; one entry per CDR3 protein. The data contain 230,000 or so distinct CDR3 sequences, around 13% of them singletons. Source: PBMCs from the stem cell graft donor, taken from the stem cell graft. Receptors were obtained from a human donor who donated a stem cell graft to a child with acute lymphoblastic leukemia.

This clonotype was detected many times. CDR3 amino acids: CASSLQGQGGSGTEAFF. The CDR3 DNA reads as TGCGCCAGCAGCTTGCAGGGCCAGGGGGGCTCCGGGACTGAAGCTTTCTTT. The rearrangement links TRBV5-1 to TRBJ1-1, with 7 bases lining up with TRBD1. V lost 1 base, J lost 5 bases, and 14 bases stayed unmatched. Germline V lookup: CDR1 SGHRS, CDR2 YFSETQ. There are 17 residues in the CDR3.

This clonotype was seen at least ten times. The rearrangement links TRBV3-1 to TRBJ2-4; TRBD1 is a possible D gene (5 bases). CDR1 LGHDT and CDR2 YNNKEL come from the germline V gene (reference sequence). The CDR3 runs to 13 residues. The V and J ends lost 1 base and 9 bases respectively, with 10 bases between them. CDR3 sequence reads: CASSQGRVGIQYF. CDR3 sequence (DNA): TGTGCCAGCAGCCAAGGCAGGGTAGGCATTCAGTACTTC.

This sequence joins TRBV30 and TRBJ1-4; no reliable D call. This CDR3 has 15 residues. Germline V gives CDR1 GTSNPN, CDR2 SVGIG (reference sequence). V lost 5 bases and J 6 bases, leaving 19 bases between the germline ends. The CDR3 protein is CAWAGKEVGYEKLFF. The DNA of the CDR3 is TGTGCCTGGGCCGGGAAGGAAGTAGGGTATGAAAAACTGTTTTTT.

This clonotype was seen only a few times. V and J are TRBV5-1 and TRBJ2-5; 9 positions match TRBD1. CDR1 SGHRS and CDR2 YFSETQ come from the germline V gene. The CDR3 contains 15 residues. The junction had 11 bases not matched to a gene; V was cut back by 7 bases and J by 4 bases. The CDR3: CASWPGTGSGETQYF. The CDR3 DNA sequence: TGCGCCAGCTGGCCGGGGACAGGGAGTGGAGAGACCCAGTACTTC.

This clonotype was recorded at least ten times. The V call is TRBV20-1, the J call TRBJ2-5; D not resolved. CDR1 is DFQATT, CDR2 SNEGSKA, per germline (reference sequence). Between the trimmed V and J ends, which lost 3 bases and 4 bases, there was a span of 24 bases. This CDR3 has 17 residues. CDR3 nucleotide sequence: TGCAGTGCTAGTGATCCCATTTGGATCTCCCAAGGAGAGACCCAGTACTTC. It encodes CSASDPIWISQGETQYF.

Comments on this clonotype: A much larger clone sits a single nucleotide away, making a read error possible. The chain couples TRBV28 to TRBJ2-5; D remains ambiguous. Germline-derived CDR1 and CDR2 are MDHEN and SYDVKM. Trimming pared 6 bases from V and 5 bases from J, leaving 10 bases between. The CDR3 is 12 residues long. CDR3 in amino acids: CASRFSGETQYF. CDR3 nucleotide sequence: TGTGCCAGCAGGTTTAGTGGTGAGACCCAGTACTTC.

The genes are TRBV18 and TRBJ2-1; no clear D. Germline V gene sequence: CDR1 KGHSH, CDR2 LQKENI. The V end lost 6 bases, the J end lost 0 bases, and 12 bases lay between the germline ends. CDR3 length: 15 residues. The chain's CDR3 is CASSVRLSSYNEQFF. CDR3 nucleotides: TGTGCCAGCTCCGTCCGCCTTTCCTCCTACAATGAGCAGTTCTTC.

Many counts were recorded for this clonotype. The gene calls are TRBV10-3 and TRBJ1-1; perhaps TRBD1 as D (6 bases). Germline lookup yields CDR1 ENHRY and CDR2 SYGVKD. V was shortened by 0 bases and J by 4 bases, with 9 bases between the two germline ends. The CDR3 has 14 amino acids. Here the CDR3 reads CAISESKGGTEAFF. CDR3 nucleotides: TGTGCCATCAGTGAGTCGAAAGGGGGCACTGAAGCTTTCTTT.

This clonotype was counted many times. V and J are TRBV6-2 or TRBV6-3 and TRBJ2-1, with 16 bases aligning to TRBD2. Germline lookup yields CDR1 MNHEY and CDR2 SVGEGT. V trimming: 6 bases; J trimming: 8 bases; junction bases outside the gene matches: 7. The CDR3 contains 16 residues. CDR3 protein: CASRYQGLAGGYEQFF. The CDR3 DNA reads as TGTGCCAGCAGATACCAGGGACTAGCGGGGGGGTATGAGCAGTTCTTC.

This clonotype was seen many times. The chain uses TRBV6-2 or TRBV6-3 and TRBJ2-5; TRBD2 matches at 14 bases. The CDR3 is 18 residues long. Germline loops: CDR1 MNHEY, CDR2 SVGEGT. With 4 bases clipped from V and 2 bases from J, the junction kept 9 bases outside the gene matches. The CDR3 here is CASSSGLAGGPEQETQYF. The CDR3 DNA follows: TGTGCCAGCAGTTCCGGACTAGCGGGGGGACCCGAACAAGAGACCCAGTACTTC.

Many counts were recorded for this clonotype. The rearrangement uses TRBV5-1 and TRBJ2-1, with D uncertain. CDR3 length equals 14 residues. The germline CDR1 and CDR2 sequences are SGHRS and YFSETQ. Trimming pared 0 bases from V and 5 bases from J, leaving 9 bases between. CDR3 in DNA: TGCGCCAGCAGCTTGGTGATCCCAGACAATGAGCAGTTCTTC. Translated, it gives CASSLVIPDNEQFF.

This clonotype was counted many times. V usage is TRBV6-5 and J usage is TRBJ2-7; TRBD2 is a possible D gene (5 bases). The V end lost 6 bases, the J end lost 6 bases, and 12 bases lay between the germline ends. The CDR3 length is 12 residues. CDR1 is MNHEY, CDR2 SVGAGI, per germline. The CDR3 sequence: CASRSEGVEQYF. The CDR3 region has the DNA TGTGCCAGCAGAAGTGAGGGAGTCGAGCAGTACTTC.

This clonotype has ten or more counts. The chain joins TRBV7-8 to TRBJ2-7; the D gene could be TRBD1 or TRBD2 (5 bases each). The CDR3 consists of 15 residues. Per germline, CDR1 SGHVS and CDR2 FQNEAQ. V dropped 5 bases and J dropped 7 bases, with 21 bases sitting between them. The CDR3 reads CASSQGRIPPWEQYF. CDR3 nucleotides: TGTGCCAGCAGCCAGGGACGGATCCCCCCATGGGAGCAGTACTTC.

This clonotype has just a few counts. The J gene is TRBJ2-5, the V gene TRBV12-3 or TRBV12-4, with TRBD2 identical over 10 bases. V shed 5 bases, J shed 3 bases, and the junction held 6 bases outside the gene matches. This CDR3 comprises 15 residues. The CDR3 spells CASSASSGGKETQYF. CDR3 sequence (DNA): TGTGCCAGCAGTGCCTCTAGCGGGGGAAAAGAGACCCAGTACTTC.

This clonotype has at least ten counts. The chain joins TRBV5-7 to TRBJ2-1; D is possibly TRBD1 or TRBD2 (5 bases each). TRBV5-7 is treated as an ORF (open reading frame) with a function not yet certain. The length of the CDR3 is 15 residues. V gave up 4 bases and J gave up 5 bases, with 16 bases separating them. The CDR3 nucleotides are TGTGCCAGCAGCCCGGGACGGCGTCTGGACAATGAGCAGTTCTTC. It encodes CASSPGRRLDNEQFF.

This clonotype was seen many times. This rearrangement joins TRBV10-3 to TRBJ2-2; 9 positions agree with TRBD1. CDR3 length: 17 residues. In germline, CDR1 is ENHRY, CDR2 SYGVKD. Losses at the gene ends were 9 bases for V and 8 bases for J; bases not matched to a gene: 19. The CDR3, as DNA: TGTGCCATTCGACCTACAGGGACAGGGTCGGAGGCAGGGGAGCTGTTTTTT. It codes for CAIRPTGTGSEAGELFF.

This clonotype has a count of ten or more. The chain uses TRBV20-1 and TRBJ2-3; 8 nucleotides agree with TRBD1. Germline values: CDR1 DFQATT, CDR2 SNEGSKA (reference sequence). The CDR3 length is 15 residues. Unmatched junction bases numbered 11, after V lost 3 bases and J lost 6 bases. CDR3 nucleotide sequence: TGCAGTGCTAGGGCGGGGCAGGGGGCCCCCGATACGCAGTATTTT. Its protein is CSARAGQGAPDTQYF.

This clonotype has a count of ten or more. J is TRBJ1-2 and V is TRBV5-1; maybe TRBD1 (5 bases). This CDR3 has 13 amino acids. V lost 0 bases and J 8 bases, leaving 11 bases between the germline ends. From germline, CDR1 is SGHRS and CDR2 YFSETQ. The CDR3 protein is CASSLGQRNGYTF. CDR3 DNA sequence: TGCGCCAGCAGCTTGGGACAGCGGAACGGCTACACCTTC.

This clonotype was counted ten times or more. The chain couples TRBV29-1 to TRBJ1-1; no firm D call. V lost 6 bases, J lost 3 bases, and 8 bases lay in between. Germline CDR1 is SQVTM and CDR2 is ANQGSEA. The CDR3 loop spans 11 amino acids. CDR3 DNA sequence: TGCAGCGTCCCCGGAGACACTGAAGCTTTCTTT. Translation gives CSVPGDTEAFF.

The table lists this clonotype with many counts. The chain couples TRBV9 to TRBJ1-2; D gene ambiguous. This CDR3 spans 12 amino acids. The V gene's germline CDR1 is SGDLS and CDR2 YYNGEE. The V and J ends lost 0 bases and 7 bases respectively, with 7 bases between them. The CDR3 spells CASSVGPAGYTF. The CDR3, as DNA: TGTGCCAGCAGCGTAGGGCCCGCTGGCTACACCTTC.

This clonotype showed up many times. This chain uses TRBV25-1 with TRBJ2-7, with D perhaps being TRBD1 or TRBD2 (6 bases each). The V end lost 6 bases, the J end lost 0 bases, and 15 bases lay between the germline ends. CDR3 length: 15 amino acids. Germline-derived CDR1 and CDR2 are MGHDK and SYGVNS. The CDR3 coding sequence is TGTGCCAGCAGCCCCGGGGGCTCCCTCTCCTACGAGCAGTACTTC. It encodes CASSPGGSLSYEQYF.

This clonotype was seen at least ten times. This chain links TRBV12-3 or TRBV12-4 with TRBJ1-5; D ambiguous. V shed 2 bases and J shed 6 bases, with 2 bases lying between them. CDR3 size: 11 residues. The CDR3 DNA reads TGTGCCAGCAGTTTAAGTCAGCCCCAGCATTTT. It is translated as CASSLSQPQHF.

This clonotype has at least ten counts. CDR3 protein: CASSESKITDTQYF. Written as DNA, the CDR3 is TGCGCCAGCAGTGAGTCAAAGATCACAGATACGCAGTATTTT. The rearrangement uses TRBV10-2 and TRBJ2-3; no clear D gene. V was cut by 0 bases and J by 2 bases, with 6 bases left in between. Per germline, CDR1 WSHSY and CDR2 SAAADI. This CDR3 comprises 14 residues.

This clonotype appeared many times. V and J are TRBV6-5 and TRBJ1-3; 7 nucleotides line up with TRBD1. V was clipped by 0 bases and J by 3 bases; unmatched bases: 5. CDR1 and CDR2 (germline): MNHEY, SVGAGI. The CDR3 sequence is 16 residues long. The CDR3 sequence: CASSYSIDRVGNTIYF. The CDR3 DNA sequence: TGTGCCAGCAGTTACTCGATAGACAGGGTTGGAAACACCATATATTTT.

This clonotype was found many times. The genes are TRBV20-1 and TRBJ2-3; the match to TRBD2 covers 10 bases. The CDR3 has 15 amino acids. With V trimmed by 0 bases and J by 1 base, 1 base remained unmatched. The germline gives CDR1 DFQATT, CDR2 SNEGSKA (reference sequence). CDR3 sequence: CSARDTSGGTDTQYF. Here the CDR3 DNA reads TGCAGTGCTAGAGATACTAGCGGGGGCACAGATACGCAGTATTTT.

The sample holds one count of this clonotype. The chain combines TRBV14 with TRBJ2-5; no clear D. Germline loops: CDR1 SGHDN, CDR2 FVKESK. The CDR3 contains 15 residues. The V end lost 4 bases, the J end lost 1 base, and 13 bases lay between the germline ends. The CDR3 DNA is TGTGCCAGCAGCCCCTCGTTGGGCGGCCAAGAGACCCAGTACTTC. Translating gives CASSPSLGGQETQYF.

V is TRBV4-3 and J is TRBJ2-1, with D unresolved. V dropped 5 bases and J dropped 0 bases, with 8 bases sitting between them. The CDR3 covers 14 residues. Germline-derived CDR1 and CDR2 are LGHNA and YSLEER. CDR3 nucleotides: TGCGCCAGCAGCAACCTCCGCTCCTACAATGAGCAGTTCTTC. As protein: CASSNLRSYNEQFF.